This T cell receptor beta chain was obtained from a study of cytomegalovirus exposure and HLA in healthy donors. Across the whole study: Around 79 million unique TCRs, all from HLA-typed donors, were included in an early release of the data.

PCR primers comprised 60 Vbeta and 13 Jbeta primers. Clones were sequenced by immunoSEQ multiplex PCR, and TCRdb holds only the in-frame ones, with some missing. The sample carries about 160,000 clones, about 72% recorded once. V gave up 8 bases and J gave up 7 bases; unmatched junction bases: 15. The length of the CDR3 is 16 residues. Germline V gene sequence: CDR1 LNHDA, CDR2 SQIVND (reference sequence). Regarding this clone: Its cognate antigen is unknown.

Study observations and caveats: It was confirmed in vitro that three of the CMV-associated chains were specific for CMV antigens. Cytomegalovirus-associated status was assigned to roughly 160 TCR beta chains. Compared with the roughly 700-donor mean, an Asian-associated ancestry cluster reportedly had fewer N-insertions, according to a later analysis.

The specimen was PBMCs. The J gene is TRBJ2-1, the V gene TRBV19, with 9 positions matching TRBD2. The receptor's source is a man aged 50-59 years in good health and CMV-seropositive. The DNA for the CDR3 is TGTGCCAGTTGGAATGGGCGGGGGGGCCAGGAGAATGAGCAGTTCTTC. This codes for CASWNGRGGQENEQFF. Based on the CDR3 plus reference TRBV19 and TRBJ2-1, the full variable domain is DGGITQSPKYLFRKEGQNVTLSCEQNLNHDAMYWYRQDPGQGLRLIYYSQIVNDFQKGDIAEGYSVSREKKESFPLTVTSAQKNPTAFYLCASWNGRGGQENEQFFGPGTRLTVL.